This T cell receptor beta chain appears in the sequencing data of a study of blood T cell repertoires in COVID-19 (dated by TCRdb to 2018 to 2021). About the full investigation: The collaborator samples originated in the United States, Italy and Spain and spanned the acute and convalescent phases of COVID-19. Deeply sampled blood TCRbeta repertoires from subjects exposed to, actively infected with, or recovered from COVID-19 were included in the dataset. HLA class I and class II types, where available, came from metadata supplied by the sample provider rather than from assay-based typing. Nearly every sample came with metadata listing a de-identified subject ID, COVID-19 status, age in years and sex. Samples were obtained from the ongoing ImmuneRACE study (first 160 participants) and from 1,254 subjects provided by 6 global collaborators. The prospective study material was composed of cDNA or gDNA derived from T cells, B-cell-depleted T cells, or PBMCs. The repertoires were released in a freely available public database intended as a resource for research on the immune response to SARS-CoV-2.

The immunoSEQ Assay, a bias-controlled multiplex PCR, was used to amplify TCRbeta CDR3 regions from genomic DNA. The study's own analysis went as follows. Nucleated cell counts per sample were estimated from amplification of reference gene primers within the assay. Sequence reads were collapsed and filtered to measure the absolute abundance of every unique TCRbeta CDR3 rearrangement. Productive Simpson clonality was computed per sample as the square root of Simpson's diversity index over productive rearrangements. TCRdb retrieved this table from immuneACCESS and kept in-frame rearrangements only. Not all clones are present; in checked studies, unresolved V genes account for under half, and no reason is known for the remainder. That table is the source of V, J and clone size, and D and trimming were worked out from the DNA. Across this sample there are roughly 90,000 clones, with about 80% seen only once. 10% of the sample belongs to the ten largest clones.

Regarding this clone: Its specific antigen is unknown. Base quality data are lacking; no much larger clone is found one base away.

Whole blood was collected in K2EDTA tubes by collaborating institutions according to the institutions' own protocols. For TCRbeta analysis, collaborators shipped samples as frozen whole blood, isolated PBMCs, or DNA extracted from either of those sample types. Study-level results and caveats: The amount of clinical and demographic metadata varied by source and participant and was provided uncurated.

From cysteine to phenylalanine, the CDR3 is 15 amino acids long. The entry retains the CDR3 DNA only, 45 bases that are in frame from base 1. CDR1 is given as MNHEY and CDR2 as SMNVEV, both from the germline V gene (reference sequence). V is pared back by 3 bases and J by 4 bases, with 15 bases lying between the germline termini. Rearrangement joined TRBV27 to TRBJ1-1; no D gene can be assigned with confidence. The sequencing sample was made of peripheral blood. The TCR originated in a woman in her 70s with acute or convalescent COVID-19. CDR3 region: CASSFSQRVGTEAFF. DNA sequence: TGTGCCAGCAGTTTCTCACAGAGGGTTGGCACTGAAGCTTTCTTT.